A selection of T cell receptor beta chains follows, all from one sample in a study of T cells in Graves' hyperthyroidism and ophthalmopathy. Each CDR3 protein gets one entry after TCRdb re-called the multiplex PCR reads with MiXCR. The table has nearly 250,000 distinct CDR3 sequences, around 15% seen once. The sample was blood. All receptors derive from a woman between 18 and 29 years old with Graves' ophthalmopathy. CDR3s include the opening cysteine and the closing phenylalanine or tryptophan. A D gene is named only where the DNA matches it firmly. A row's size may be missing; if present it is once, few, many or a size class.

TRBV20-1	many	TRBD1	TRBJ1-5	CSASTGEGQPQHF	TGCAGTGCTAGCACAGGGGAAGGGCAGCCCCAGCATTTT
TRBV11-2	.	TRBD1	TRBJ1-2	CASSDGQVHGYTF	TGTGCCAGCAGCGACGGACAGGTTCATGGCTACACCTTC
TRBV28	many	.	TRBJ2-1	CASSLEPRYAYNEQFF	TGTGCCAGCAGTTTAGAACCTAGATACGCCTACAATGAGCAGTTCTTC
TRBV9	many	.	TRBJ1-1	CASSVGTGLNTEAFF	TGTGCCAGCAGCGTAGGGACGGGGCTGAACACTGAAGCTTTCTTT
TRBV2	many	.	TRBJ1-2	CASNEGLGYTF	TGTGCCAGCAATGAAGGCCTCGGCTACACCTTC
TRBV28	many	TRBD2	TRBJ2-7	CASSPTSGGRYEQYF	TGTGCCAGCAGCCCAACTAGCGGGGGGCGATACGAGCAGTACTTC
TRBV7-9	many	TRBD1	TRBJ2-5	CASSPRDRSPETQYF	TGTGCCAGCAGCCCCCGGGACAGGTCACCTGAGACCCAGTACTTC
TRBV9	many	TRBD1	TRBJ2-7	CASSVGDRASYEQYF	TGTGCCAGCAGCGTGGGAGACAGGGCTTCCTACGAGCAGTACTTC
TRBV20-1	many	.	TRBJ2-4	CSARGWDSGMKAKNIQYF	TGCAGTGCTAGAGGATGGGACTCCGGGATGAAAGCCAAAAACATTCAGTACTTC
TRBV5-6	.	.	TRBJ1-2	CASSLRTVNYGYTF	TGTGCCAGCAGCTTGCGGACGGTGAACTATGGCTACACCTTC
TRBV5-1	many	TRBD1	TRBJ1-1	CASSLGQGAEAFF	TGCGCCAGCAGCTTGGGGCAGGGGGCCGAAGCTTTCTTT
TRBV28	many	.	TRBJ1-4	CASSSFMGGSEKLFF	TGTGCCAGCAGTTCGTTTATGGGGGGATCAGAAAAACTGTTTTTT
TRBV10-3	.	.	TRBJ2-7	CAISVRPPDSAGYEQYF	TGTGCCATCAGTGTCAGACCACCGGACTCGGCAGGGTACGAGCAGTACTTC
TRBV12-3/TRBV12-4	many	.	TRBJ1-3	CASSSWGNTIYF	TGTGCCAGCAGTTCATGGGGAAACACCATATATTTT
TRBV30	many	.	TRBJ1-1	CAWSVGRGKTEAFF	TGTGCCTGGAGCGTCGGTAGGGGAAAGACTGAAGCTTTCTTT
TRBV2	many	TRBD2	TRBJ2-1	CASSEGGGGRDEQFF	TGTGCCAGCAGTGAGGGGGGCGGGGGGCGGGATGAGCAGTTCTTC
TRBV11-2	many	.	TRBJ2-5	CASSLLRGGAQETQYF	TGTGCCAGCAGCTTACTCAGGGGTGGGGCCCAAGAGACCCAGTACTTC
TRBV11-2	many	TRBD1	TRBJ1-3	CASSPGGTASGNTIYF	TGTGCCAGCAGCCCCGGAGGGACAGCTTCTGGAAACACCATATATTTT
TRBV6-1	many	TRBD1	TRBJ1-1	CASTRDRGNTEAFF	TGTGCCAGCACCCGGGACAGGGGGAACACTGAAGCTTTCTTT
TRBV12-5	many	TRBD1	TRBJ1-2	CASGLSGTGYGYTF	TGTGCTAGTGGTTTGTCGGGGACAGGGTATGGCTACACCTTC
TRBV4-1	few	.	TRBJ1-5	CASSQDLGREQPQHF	TGCGCCAGCAGCCAAGATCTGGGCAGAGAACAGCCCCAGCATTTT
TRBV20-1	many	TRBD2	TRBJ2-5	CSARDSRELEETQYF	TGCAGTGCTAGAGATTCGCGGGAGTTGGAAGAGACCCAGTACTTC
TRBV9	.	TRBD2	TRBJ2-1	CASSPLAGDPLEQFF	TGTGCCAGCAGCCCGCTAGCGGGGGATCCCCTCGAGCAGTTCTTC
TRBV4-1	many	TRBD2	TRBJ2-7	CASSPRVAGAYEQYF	TGCGCCAGCAGCCCCCGAGTAGCGGGGGCCTACGAGCAGTACTTC
TRBV11-3	many	.	TRBJ2-7	CASSPRGSTYEQYF	TGTGCCAGCAGCCCGAGGGGCAGCACCTACGAGCAGTACTTC
TRBV27	few	TRBD2	TRBJ2-7	CATRLAEPYEQYF	TGTGCGACTCGACTAGCGGAACCCTACGAGCAGTACTTC
TRBV11-2	.	TRBD2	TRBJ2-1	CASSGLAGGPSHNEQFF	TGTGCCAGCAGCGGACTAGCGGGGGGGCCTAGCCACAATGAGCAGTTCTTC
TRBV6-1	many	TRBD1	TRBJ1-2	CASSYRDRGDYGYTF	TGTGCCAGCAGTTACCGGGACAGGGGAGACTATGGCTACACCTTC
TRBV9	.	TRBD2	TRBJ2-1	CASSPGLAGEPPYNEQFF	TGTGCCAGCAGCCCAGGACTAGCGGGAGAACCACCCTACAATGAGCAGTTCTTC
TRBV20-1	many	.	TRBJ2-5	CSAREIGLQETQYF	TGCAGTGCTAGAGAAATTGGGCTCCAAGAGACCCAGTACTTC
TRBV11-1	many	.	TRBJ1-1	CASSLVVGTEAFF	TGTGCCAGCAGCTTAGTGGTGGGAACTGAAGCTTTCTTT
TRBV27	.	TRBD2	TRBJ2-5	CASSFLPSSGGEQTQYF	TGTGCCAGCAGTTTCCTCCCCTCTAGCGGGGGGGAACAGACCCAGTACTTC
TRBV28	many	.	TRBJ1-1	CASSHTDMAENTEAFF	TGTGCCAGCAGTCATACTGACATGGCTGAGAACACTGAAGCTTTCTTT
TRBV9	many	.	TRBJ2-2	CASRSLGGELFF	TGTGCCAGCAGATCCCTGGGGGGGGAGCTGTTTTTT
TRBV20-1	.	.	TRBJ2-4	CSARGGAHGNIQYF	TGCAGTGCTAGGGGGGGGGCCCATGGAAACATTCAGTACTTC
TRBV6-2/TRBV6-3	many	.	TRBJ2-3	CASSATGSLLTDTQYF	TGTGCCAGCAGTGCTACAGGGTCCCTCCTTACAGATACGCAGTATTTT
TRBV2	.	TRBD1	TRBJ1-1	CASSLQGSAFF	TGTGCCAGCAGTCTACAGGGGAGCGCTTTCTTT
TRBV25-1	many	TRBD2	TRBJ2-3	CASSEYKAGAKDTQYF	TGTGCCAGCAGTGAATATAAAGCGGGAGCCAAAGATACGCAGTATTTT
TRBV6-1	many	.	TRBJ1-1	CASSESRGRTEAFF	TGTGCCAGCAGTGAATCTAGGGGAAGGACTGAAGCTTTCTTT
TRBV7-8	once	TRBD1	TRBJ1-1	CASRDTGTGGGSTEAFF	TGTGCCAGCAGAGATACCGGGACAGGGGGCGGGAGCACTGAAGCTTTCTTT